The T cell receptor (beta chain) under discussion was sequenced for a study of OX40 agonist ivuxolimab in advanced cancers. Overall study context: Patients were infused with ivuxolimab every 2 weeks at 0.01 to 10 mg/kg. General study points: Still undetermined is the antigen specificity of the expanded peripheral T cells.

TCRdb's copy holds only in-frame clones and misses some; the assay was immunoSEQ multiplex PCR. The sample comprises more than 95,000 clones, roughly 90% of which are singletons, and roughly 0.84% rests with the top ten. This clone has a single count. The antigen is not known. The CDR3 sequence is 16 residues long. J gave up 5 bases and V 5 bases, and 10 bases lay outside the gene matches. Germline lookup yields CDR1 SGHTA and CDR2 FQGNSA. V is TRBV7-2 and J is TRBJ1-1, with 11 nucleotides matching TRBD1. This specimen consisted of CD4+ or CD8+ T cells sorted from blood, obtained in a trial of the OX40 agonist ivuxolimab. This sequence originates from an adult with an advanced solid tumor such as melanoma, head and neck, liver or kidney cancer. The chain's CDR3 is CASSPRTGGAGTEAFF. In DNA, the CDR3 is TGTGCCAGCAGCCCCCGGACAGGGGGCGCGGGAACTGAAGCTTTCTTT.